Listed below are T cell receptor beta chains from one sample, sequenced in a study of control samples from healthy donors and cancer patients. Only in-frame clones appear in the TCRdb table, and some are missing; sequencing was by immunoSEQ multiplex PCR. The top ten clones hold over 11% of a sample with approximately 52,000 clones, roughly 90% of them seen once. What was sequenced was PBMCs. These TCRs come from a man in his fifties or sixties with head and neck cancer. Each CDR3 is given with its conserved first and last residue. The D gene is left open where the match is weak. Clone size is stated in some rows and not others, as once, few, many or a class when expanded.

V gene	J gene	clone size	D gene	CDR3 DNA	CDR3 protein
TRBV19	TRBJ2-7	-	-	TGTGCCAGTAGTATAGTTCTAAACTACGAGCAGTACTTC	CASSIVLNYEQYF
TRBV28	TRBJ2-7	-	-	TGTGCCAGCAGTTCAGGGGATTCCTACGAGCAGTACTTC	CASSSGDSYEQYF
TRBV7-9	TRBJ1-1	-	-	TGTGCCAGCAGCCTGAGCGGCACTGAAGCTTTCTTT	CASSLSGTEAFF
TRBV9	TRBJ2-3	-	TRBD1	TGTGCCAGCAGCGTGACAGGGTTCTCTTCGGATACGCAGTATTTT	CASSVTGFSSDTQYF
TRBV4-3	TRBJ1-6	once	TRBD1	TGCGCCAGCAGCCAAGATCTTCAGGGGGCTTATAATTCACCCCTCCACTTT	CASSQDLQGAYNSPLHF
TRBV7-2	TRBJ2-1	-	-	TGTGCCAGCAGCGCCAGATTGGTGGGTGAGCAGTTCTTC	CASSARLVGEQFF
TRBV5-6	TRBJ1-2	-	TRBD1	TGTGCCAGCAGCTTGGAGGGGACAGGGGGCGGCTACACCTTC	CASSLEGTGGGYTF
TRBV5-1	TRBJ2-3	-	-	TGCGCCAGCAGCCCGGGGCGCCGCACAGATACGCAGTATTTT	CASSPGRRTDTQYF
TRBV27	TRBJ2-7	-	-	TGTGCCACCTCCTGGCCAGGATCCTTTGACGAGCAGTACTTC	CATSWPGSFDEQYF
TRBV5-4	TRBJ1-6	-	-	TGTGCCAGCAGCTTGGGTAGCCGCTCCTATAATTCACCCCTCCACTTT	CASSLGSRSYNSPLHF
TRBV11-2	TRBJ2-5	once	-	TGTGCCAGCAGCTCATTAGTAGGTGGGGCTGAGACCCAGTACTTC	CASSSLVGGAETQYF
TRBV10-3	TRBJ2-7	-	TRBD2	TGTGCCATCAGTGACATGACTAGCGGGAGGGCCTACGAGCAGTACTTC	CAISDMTSGRAYEQYF
TRBV12-3/TRBV12-4	TRBJ1-2	-	-	TGTGCCACAACGGAGGTTGGCTATGGCTACACCTTC	CATTEVGYGYTF
TRBV7-9	TRBJ2-3	-	TRBD2	TGTGCCAGCAGCTTAGGGTGGTCTAGCGGGGCAGATACGCAGTATTTT	CASSLGWSSGADTQYF
TRBV28	TRBJ1-1	-	TRBD1	TGTGCCAGCAGTTCCGTCGGTGACAGGGTGGGGGCTGAAGCTTTCTTT	CASSSVGDRVGAEAFF